The 13 T cell receptor beta chains reported below all come from one sample, sequenced in a study of T-cell memory formation after mild COVID-19. TCRdb called the 5' RACE reads again in MiXCR, with one record for every CDR3 protein. In the table there are tens of thousands of distinct CDR3 sequences, approximately 7.7% of which are singletons. Specimen: PBMCs or a T cell subset sorted from them (not recorded which). These TCRs come from a man aged 18-30 years who had mild COVID-19 (a few samples of this study predate the infection). Cell type and time point are not known.

The sample holds many counts of this clonotype. The genes are TRBV29-1 and TRBJ1-5; D unresolved. Looked up from germline, CDR1 is SQVTM and CDR2 is ANQGSEA. V was trimmed by 4 bases and J by 2 bases, leaving 15 bases between them. The CDR3 is 15 residues long. CDR3 sequence reads: CSVGDGLLGNQPQHF. DNA of the CDR3: TGCAGCGTTGGTGATGGGTTGCTCGGCAATCAGCCCCAGCATTTT.

The sample holds many counts of this clonotype. This could be a read error, since a much larger clone is one nucleotide away. The J gene is TRBJ2-1, the V gene TRBV20-1; D unclear. The V gene's germline CDR1 is DFQATT and CDR2 SNEGSKA (reference sequence). This CDR3 comprises 14 residues. The V end was cut by 1 base, the J end by 5 bases, with 12 bases between. The CDR3 loop is CSARGFRANNEQFF. The CDR3, as DNA: TGCAGTGCTAGAGGATTTCGGGCTAACAATGAGCAGTTCTTC.

This clonotype was detected many times. V gene TRBV11-1 combines with J gene TRBJ1-4; D is ambiguous. The CDR3 has 15 amino acids. Trimming left V 6 bases short and J 8 bases short, with 19 bases between. CDR1 SGHAT and CDR2 FQDESV come from the germline V gene (reference sequence). The CDR3 DNA sequence: TGTGCCAGCAGTGCCACTTCGACCGGAGGGGAAAAACTGTTTTTT. Amino acids: CASSATSTGGEKLFF.

By share, this clonotype counts as medium-sized. The chain joins TRBV7-2 to TRBJ1-6; D is ambiguous. CDR1 SGHTA and CDR2 FQGNSA come from the germline V gene. Trimming took 5 bases from V and 4 from J, leaving 12 bases between them. The CDR3 extends over 15 amino acids. In DNA, the CDR3 is TGTGCCAGCAGCCCCCCCATGCAGTATAATTCACCCCTCCACTTT. Encoded protein: CASSPPMQYNSPLHF.

This clonotype was detected many times. The CDR3 loop is CSAGTAATNEKLFF. For the CDR3, the DNA is TGCAGTGCCGGGACAGCGGCAACTAATGAAAAACTGTTTTTT. The chain recombines TRBV20-1 with TRBJ1-4; 7 bases are shared with TRBD1. This CDR3 has 14 amino acids. The V gene's germline CDR1 is DFQATT and CDR2 SNEGSKA (reference sequence). V lost 6 bases and J lost 0; bases outside the gene matches: 4.

This clonotype was recorded many times. The J gene is TRBJ2-1, the V gene TRBV7-9; a possible D gene is TRBD2 (5 bases). The CDR3 covers 18 residues. V lost 2 bases and J lost 0, with 17 bases in between. CDR1 SEHNR and CDR2 FQNEAQ come from the germline V gene (reference sequence). CDR3 sequence reads: CASSLPTPGYLSYNEQFF. CDR3 nucleotides: TGTGCCAGCAGCTTACCAACCCCGGGGTACCTCTCCTACAATGAGCAGTTCTTC. Filled out from reference TRBV7-9 and TRBJ2-1, the complete variable domain reads DTGVSQNPRHKITKRGQNVTFRCDPISEHNRLYWYRQTLGQGPEFLTYFQNEAQLEKSRLLSDRFSAERPKGSFSTLEIQRTEQGDSAMYLCASSLPTPGYLSYNEQFFGPGTRLTVL.

The sample holds a few counts of this clonotype. The rearrangement joins TRBV24-1 to TRBJ2-3; 14 nucleotides align to TRBD2. Germline V lookup: CDR1 KGHDR, CDR2 SFDVKD. The CDR3 totals 17 residues. V was pared by 4 bases and J by 0 bases, with 2 bases of the junction left unmatched. CDR3 amino acids: CATSERTSGRSTDTQYF. The CDR3 DNA reads TGTGCCACCAGTGAACGGACTAGCGGGAGGAGCACAGATACGCAGTATTTT.

In its sample, this clonotype was seen many times. Since the CDR3 does not end with the conserved phenylalanine or tryptophan, this likely comes from a read error. This chain connects TRBV2 to TRBJ2-7, with a tentative D call TRBD2 (5 bases). This CDR3 comprises 15 residues. The V gene's germline CDR1 is SNHLY and CDR2 FYNNEI. V was clipped by 3 bases and J by 2 bases, with 14 bases between them. The chain's CDR3 is CASSDRRPLTYEQYI. CDR3 DNA: TGTGCCAGCAGTGATCGGAGGCCCCTAACCTACGAGCAGTACATC.

This clonotype occurred a few times. The genes are TRBV14 and TRBJ2-7; D not certain. The CDR3 totals 15 residues. Per germline, CDR1 SGHDN and CDR2 FVKESK. The V end was cut by 1 base, the J end by 2 bases, with 12 bases between. Here the CDR3 DNA reads TGTGCCAGCAGCCAAGGTCGTCATGGAACCTACGAGCAGTACTTC. This gives the protein CASSQGRHGTYEQYF.

This clonotype has at least ten counts. The chain is built from TRBV6-6 and TRBJ2-7; 9 bases line up with TRBD2. Germline lookup yields CDR1 MNHNY and CDR2 SVGAGI (reference sequence). The CDR3 totals 17 residues. V dropped 5 bases and J dropped 1; count of bases not matched to a gene: 12. CDR3 nucleotide sequence: TGTGCCAGCAGTCAACCTGGTAGGACTAGCGCTTCCTACGAGCAGTACTTC. It yields the protein CASSQPGRTSASYEQYF.

This clonotype was seen at least ten times. This chain joins TRBV7-2 and TRBJ1-2; 8 bases are a match to TRBD1. Germline-derived CDR1 and CDR2 are SGHTA and FQGNSA. Losses at the gene ends were 8 bases for V and 0 bases for J; bases not matched to a gene: 11. The CDR3 is 16 residues long. The chain's CDR3 is CASHAPGTGANYGYTF. The CDR3 region has the DNA TGTGCCAGCCATGCCCCCGGGACAGGAGCTAACTATGGCTACACCTTC.

This clonotype was found many times. The genes are TRBV5-1 and TRBJ2-1; the D gene is possibly TRBD2 (5 bases). Germline lookup yields CDR1 SGHRS and CDR2 YFSETQ. V was trimmed by 3 bases and J by 7 bases, leaving 20 bases between them. The CDR3 runs to 16 residues. CDR3 bases: TGCGCCAGCAGCTCCCCCCACGAGGGCGGTGTTAATGAGCAGTTCTTC. This encodes CASSSPHEGGVNEQFF.

This clonotype was observed many times. The chain recombines TRBV3-1 with TRBJ2-1, with D perhaps matching TRBD1 or TRBD2 (5 bases each). V was trimmed by 1 base and J by 2 bases, leaving 12 bases between them. This CDR3 contains 16 residues. Germline V CDR1 and CDR2: LGHDT, YNNKEL (reference sequence). CDR3 region: CASSQVAGTPYNEQFF. CDR3 coding DNA: TGTGCCAGCAGCCAAGTCGCCGGGACGCCCTACAATGAGCAGTTCTTC.